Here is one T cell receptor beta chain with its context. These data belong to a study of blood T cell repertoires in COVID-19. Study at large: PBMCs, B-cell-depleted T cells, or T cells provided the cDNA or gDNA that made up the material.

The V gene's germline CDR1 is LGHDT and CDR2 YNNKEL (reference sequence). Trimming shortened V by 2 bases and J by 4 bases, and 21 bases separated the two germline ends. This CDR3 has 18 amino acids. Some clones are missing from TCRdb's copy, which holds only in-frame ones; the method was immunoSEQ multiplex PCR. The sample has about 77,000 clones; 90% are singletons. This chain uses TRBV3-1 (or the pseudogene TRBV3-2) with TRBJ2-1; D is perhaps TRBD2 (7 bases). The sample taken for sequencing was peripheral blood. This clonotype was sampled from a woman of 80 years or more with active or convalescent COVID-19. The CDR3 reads CASSQLFRRGPKYNEQFF. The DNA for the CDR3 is TGTGCCAGCAGCCAACTTTTCAGGCGGGGGCCTAAATACAATGAGCAGTTCTTC.